These 23 T cell receptor beta chains share one sample of origin, sequenced in a study of CXCR3-negative and CXCR3-positive naive CD8 T cells. Each TRB cDNA library was prepared by 5' RACE (with UMI labels). TCRdb reprocessed the 5' RACE reads and stores each CDR3 protein as one record, lacking DNA. The listing contains about 130,000 distinct CDR3 sequences. Sequenced input: naive CXCR3- CD8+ T cells from blood. The subset: CD45RO-CCR7+CD27+CD95- naive CD8+ T cells lacking CXCR3 (TNR3-). Receptors were obtained from a human donor in good health. Some clones in this sample may be carry-over from other donors' samples.

The V call is TRBV27, the J call TRBJ1-5. CDR1 and CDR2 (germline): MNHEY, SMNVEV (reference sequence). The CDR3 loop spans 16 amino acids. The CDR3 region is CASSLFAGTGNQPQHF.

The chain is built from TRBV20-1 and TRBJ2-5; TCRdb gives TRBD1 as the D gene, but with no DNA this cannot be confirmed. Germline CDR1 and CDR2: DFQATT and SNEGSKA (reference sequence). The CDR3 consists of 14 residues. The CDR3 reads CSARTGTHQETQYF.

The chain has TRBV7-6 and TRBJ2-3; the D call from TCRdb, TRBD1, cannot be confirmed without DNA. The CDR3 spans 15 residues. CDR1 and CDR2 from the germline V gene are SGHVS and FNYEAQ. The CDR3 loop reads CASSSLRDNTDTQYF. The whole variable domain, filled in from reference TRBV7-6 and TRBJ2-3, reads GAGVSQSPRYKVTKRGQDVALRCDPISGHVSLYWYRQALGQGPEFLTYFNYEAQQDKSGLPNDRFSAERPEGSISTLTIQRTEQRDSAMYRCASSSLRDNTDTQYFGPGTRLTVL.

The chain links TRBV15 to TRBJ1-5; with no DNA, the TCRdb D assignment of TRBD1 cannot be verified. This CDR3 comprises 13 residues. The germline V gene encodes CDR1 LNHNV and CDR2 YYDKDF (reference sequence). CDR3 in amino acids: CATSSRGTPPQHF.

The chain has TRBV12-3 or TRBV12-4 and TRBJ2-3; TCRdb's D gene call, TRBD2, goes unchecked for lack of DNA. The CDR3 spans 14 residues. The CDR3 spells CASILLGSTDTQYF.

V usage is TRBV20-1 and J usage is TRBJ2-1; TCRdb gives TRBD2 as the D gene, but with no DNA this cannot be confirmed. The CDR3 length is 17 residues. Germline V gene lookup returns CDR1 DFQATT and CDR2 SNEGSKA (reference sequence). CDR3: CSAERTSGSLTYNEQFF.

The chain links TRBV29-1 to TRBJ2-3; TCRdb names TRBD1, which stays unverified in the absence of DNA. Looked up from germline, CDR1 is SQVTM and CDR2 is ANQGSEA. The CDR3 length is 14 residues. The CDR3 reads CSVEIGGVIDTQYF.

The chain is built from TRBV24-1 and TRBJ2-2; the TCRdb call, TRBD1, lacks DNA for checking. Looked up from germline, CDR1 is KGHDR and CDR2 is SFDVKD. The CDR3 runs to 16 residues. The CDR3 loop is CATSDAGVTNTGELFF.

V gene TRBV29-1 combines with J gene TRBJ1-2; the D gene TCRdb calls, TRBD1, cannot be checked with no DNA. Looked up from germline, CDR1 is SQVTM and CDR2 is ANQGSEA. The CDR3 runs 13 residues. CDR3 in amino acids: CSVEKAGGWGYTF.

The genes are TRBV7-8 and TRBJ2-1; TCRdb gives TRBD2 as the D gene, but with no DNA this cannot be confirmed. CDR3 size: 17 residues. Germline CDR1 SGHVS, CDR2 FQNEAQ. CDR3 amino acids: CASSSGLAGGGGNEQFF.

The genes are TRBV7-9 and TRBJ2-1. CDR3 length: 15 residues. Germline CDR1 reads SEHNR; CDR2 reads FQNEAQ (reference sequence). The CDR3 loop reads CASSLQEHSYNEQFF.

The chain recombines TRBV12-3 or TRBV12-4 with TRBJ2-7. The CDR3 has 14 amino acids. The chain's CDR3 is CASSLVERLYEQYF.

The chain uses TRBV3-1 and TRBJ2-2; TCRdb selects TRBD2, and the lack of DNA leaves this call unchecked. The germline CDR1 and CDR2 sequences are LGHDT and YNNKEL (reference sequence). The CDR3 covers 15 residues. CDR3 residues: CASSQVRRRKGELFF.

V and J are TRBV28 and TRBJ2-1; TCRdb indicates TRBD1, and absent DNA this call remains unverified. The CDR3 consists of 12 residues. CDR1 and CDR2 (germline): MDHEN, SYDVKM. The CDR3 is CASSPRNNEQFF.

J is TRBJ1-2 and V is TRBV5-5. Germline values: CDR1 SGHKS, CDR2 YYEKEE (reference sequence). This CDR3 is 14 amino acids long. The CDR3 is CASSLEGVPYGYTF.

V gene TRBV29-1 combines with J gene TRBJ2-1; TCRdb picks TRBD1, but there is no DNA to check that call. In germline, CDR1 is SQVTM, CDR2 ANQGSEA. The CDR3 is 14 amino acids. CDR3 sequence reads: CSVEGRGTHNEQFF.

The chain has TRBV3-1 and TRBJ1-1. Germline-derived CDR1 and CDR2 are LGHDT and YNNKEL (reference sequence). The CDR3 is 15 residues long. This CDR3 is CASSQASGKNTEAFF.

The rearrangement uses TRBV7-9 and TRBJ2-2. This CDR3 spans 13 amino acids. Germline V CDR1 and CDR2: SEHNR, FQNEAQ (reference sequence). CDR3 amino acids: CASSSSPTGELFF.

This chain links TRBV15 with TRBJ2-2; TCRdb outputs TRBD1, but without DNA this stays unchecked. Germline V CDR1 and CDR2: LNHNV, YYDKDF (reference sequence). The CDR3 length is 16 residues. CDR3 sequence: CATSRGATGKTGELFF.

This chain joins TRBV28 and TRBJ1-5. Germline CDR1 and CDR2: MDHEN and SYDVKM. CDR3 length equals 15 residues. The CDR3 is CASSLEGMGNQPQHF. Full variable domain (missing parts from reference TRBV28 and TRBJ1-5): DVKVTQSSRYLVKRTGEKVFLECVQDMDHENMFWYRQDPGLGLRLIYFSYDVKMKEKGDIPEGYSVSREKKERFSLILESASTNQTSMYLCASSLEGMGNQPQHFGDGTRLSIL.

The rearrangement links TRBV4-3 to TRBJ1-1; TCRdb picks TRBD1, but there is no DNA to check that call. The CDR3 extends over 17 amino acids. Germline-derived CDR1 and CDR2 are LGHNA and YSLEER. The CDR3 is CASSQDRDRGADTEAFF.

V and J are TRBV12-3 or TRBV12-4 and TRBJ1-2. This CDR3 spans 15 amino acids. The CDR3 sequence is CASSLAVTVPYGYTF.

The chain employs TRBV7-9 and TRBJ2-7; there is no DNA to check the TCRdb D call of TRBD2. There are 13 residues in the CDR3. Germline V gene lookup returns CDR1 SEHNR and CDR2 FQNEAQ (reference sequence). CDR3 amino acids: CASSPKVGGEQYF.